This entry lists 16 T cell receptor beta chains sequenced from one sample in a study of cytomegalovirus exposure and HLA in healthy donors. Profiling relied on immunoSEQ multiplex PCR, and the TCRdb table lists in-frame clones only, not all of them. Of over 200,000 clones listed, approximately 82% are singletons. The sequenced sample consisted of PBMCs. The receptors derive from a woman between 18 and 30 years old in good health and CMV-seronegative.

This clone was observed a single time. V and J are TRBV30 and TRBJ2-1; the D is unclear. The CDR3 spans 13 residues. Germline V lookup: CDR1 GTSNPN, CDR2 SVGIG (reference sequence). With 3 bases removed from V and 5 bases from J, the gap between germline ends came to 11 bases. CDR3 amino acids: CAWRAGVHNEQFF. In nucleotides, the CDR3 is TGTGCCTGGAGGGCTGGGGTCCACAATGAGCAGTTCTTC.

This chain connects TRBV5-6 to TRBJ2-3; D unclear. This CDR3 comprises 14 residues. CDR1 is SGHDT, CDR2 YYEEEE, per germline. Trimming removed 2 bases from V and 5 bases from J, with 12 bases in between. This chain's CDR3 is CASSFGRSGDTQYF. CDR3 in DNA: TGTGCCAGCAGCTTCGGCAGGTCTGGAGATACGCAGTATTTT.

This clone has more than one count but fewer than ten. The chain carries TRBV7-3 and TRBJ2-2; D may be TRBD1 (6 bases). The CDR3 totals 12 residues. With 9 bases removed from V and 5 bases from J, the gap between germline ends came to 10 bases. Germline CDR1 and CDR2: SGHTA and FQGTGA. This CDR3 reads CASAGDTGELFF. CDR3 nucleotide sequence: TGTGCCAGTGCAGGGGATACCGGGGAGCTGTTTTTT.

The chain employs TRBV10-3 and TRBJ2-4; no firm D call. In germline, CDR1 is ENHRY, CDR2 SYGVKD. This CDR3 comprises 12 residues. V was pared by 2 bases and J by 6 bases, with 5 bases between. The CDR3 spells CAISEGRNIQYF. The CDR3 nucleotides read TGTGCCATCAGTGAGGGACGAAACATTCAGTACTTC.

This clone was detected once. V is TRBV7-3 and J is TRBJ2-1; D might be TRBD1 (5 bases). CDR3 length equals 13 residues. CDR1 is SGHTA and CDR2 is FQGTGA in the germline V gene. Trimming stripped 3 bases from V and 7 bases from J, with 10 bases between. The CDR3 is CASSFQGQNEQFF. Written as DNA, the CDR3 is TGTGCCAGCAGCTTCCAGGGCCAAAATGAGCAGTTCTTC. The complete variable domain, with remaining parts taken from reference TRBV7-3 and TRBJ2-1, reads GAGVSQTPSNKVTEKGKYVELRCDPISGHTALYWYRQSLGQGPEFLIYFQGTGAADDSGLPNDRFFAVRPEGSVSTLKIQRTERGDSAVYLCASSFQGQNEQFFGPGTRLTVL.

The chain is built from TRBV7-9 and TRBJ2-6; TRBD1 aligns across 9 bases. The CDR3 runs to 18 residues. Germline V gene data show CDR1 as SEHNR and CDR2 as FQNEAQ (reference sequence). The junction had 11 bases not matched to a gene; V was cut back by 4 bases and J by 4 bases. CDR3 bases: TGTGCCAGCAGCTCACCCGGGGACAGGGTTACCGGGGCCAACGTCCTGACTTTC. Protein: CASSSPGDRVTGANVLTF. The whole variable domain, filled in from reference TRBV7-9 and TRBJ2-6, reads DTGVSQNPRHKITKRGQNVTFRCDPISEHNRLYWYRQTLGQGPEFLTYFQNEAQLEKSRLLSDRFSAERPKGSFSTLEIQRTEQGDSAMYLCASSSPGDRVTGANVLTFGAGSRLTVL.

The chain links TRBV10-3 to TRBJ2-1; 10 bases match TRBD2. The CDR3 sequence is 17 residues long. V lost 3 bases, J lost 9 bases, and 14 bases stayed unmatched. Germline values: CDR1 ENHRY, CDR2 SYGVKD. The CDR3 region is CAISDRTTSGATGEQFF. The CDR3 coding sequence is TGTGCCATCAGTGATCGGACCACTAGCGGGGCAACGGGTGAGCAGTTCTTC.

This chain joins TRBV9 and TRBJ2-3, with 8 bases identical to TRBD1. The CDR3 loop spans 15 amino acids. Germline V lookup: CDR1 SGDLS, CDR2 YYNGEE. Losses at the gene ends were 3 bases for V and 3 bases for J; bases not matched to a gene: 6. DNA of the CDR3: TGTGCCAGCAGCGCATCACAGGGGGTAACAGATACGCAGTATTTT. It codes for CASSASQGVTDTQYF.

V usage is TRBV27 and J usage is TRBJ2-1; 8 bases agree with TRBD1. With 4 bases clipped from V and 6 bases from J, the junction kept 11 bases outside the gene matches. CDR1 MNHEY and CDR2 SMNVEV come from the germline V gene (reference sequence). The CDR3 covers 16 residues. CDR3 residues: CASSSPGQGWGNEQFF. CDR3 bases: TGTGCCAGCAGTTCCCCCGGACAGGGTTGGGGCAATGAGCAGTTCTTC.

The chain couples TRBV7-9 to TRBJ1-1, with 9 nucleotides matching TRBD1. CDR3 length: 15 residues. The V segment lost 4 bases and the J segment 4 bases; nucleotides outside the gene matches: 7. Germline V gene data show CDR1 as SEHNR and CDR2 as FQNEAQ (reference sequence). The DNA of the CDR3 is TGTGCCAGCAGCTCAACGGACAGGGGCTTCACTGAAGCTTTCTTT. This gives the protein CASSSTDRGFTEAFF.

The chain uses TRBV7-6 and TRBJ2-7, with D maybe TRBD2 (5 bases). CDR1 and CDR2 from the germline V gene are SGHVS and FNYEAQ. Trimming left V 5 bases short and J 7 bases short, with 12 bases between. The length of the CDR3 is 12 residues. CDR3 in amino acids: CASSPESGEQYF. The CDR3 DNA is TGTGCCAGCAGCCCCGAGTCGGGGGAGCAGTACTTC.

The sample holds one count of this clone. This sequence joins TRBV6-1 and TRBJ2-7, with D maybe TRBD1 (6 bases). V lost 0 bases to trimming and J lost 2 bases, with 8 bases between them. Germline V gives CDR1 MNHNS, CDR2 SASEGT. The CDR3 sequence is 14 residues long. The CDR3 DNA follows: TGTGCCAGCAGTGAAGCTCACAGGGCCTACGAGCAGTACTTC. Protein sequence: CASSEAHRAYEQYF.

V and J are TRBV19 and TRBJ1-5; 9 bases agree with TRBD1. Germline V CDR1 and CDR2: LNHDA, SQIVND (reference sequence). The CDR3 totals 16 residues. J was trimmed by 7 bases and V by 7 bases; bases with no gene match: 14. The CDR3, as DNA: TGTGCCAGTACCAAGGGGCCGGGACAGGGACAACAGCCCCAGCATTTT. Translating it yields CASTKGPGQGQQPQHF.

The rearrangement joins TRBV5-1 to TRBJ1-2; 7 nucleotides line up with TRBD1. The V gene end was trimmed by 4 bases and the J gene end by 14 bases; junction bases not matched to a gene: 17. The CDR3 runs 14 residues. Germline V CDR1 and CDR2: SGHRS, YFSETQ. The CDR3 coding sequence is TGCGCCAGCAGCCTAGCCCGGGACAGCCGACCTCGGACCTTC. Translation: CASSLARDSRPRTF.

The chain employs TRBV27 and TRBJ2-1, with D hard to call. The CDR3 runs 15 residues. Germline CDR1 MNHEY, CDR2 SMNVEV (reference sequence). V was cut by 8 bases and J by 5 bases, with 19 bases left in between. In DNA form, the CDR3 reads TGTGCCAGCCTACCCGGCACCTTGGCCAACAATGAGCAGTTCTTC. Translation gives CASLPGTLANNEQFF.

The genes are TRBV7-2 and TRBJ2-7, with 9 bases identical to TRBD2. CDR1 is SGHTA and CDR2 is FQGNSA in the germline V gene. Trimming took 7 bases from V and 5 from J; bases not matched to a gene: 12. The CDR3 runs 15 residues. This chain's CDR3 is CASITRAGGANEQYF. The CDR3 DNA follows: TGTGCCAGCATCACCAGGGCGGGGGGGGCTAACGAGCAGTACTTC.